This T cell receptor beta chain was recovered during a study of T cell responses to AZD1222 COVID-19 vaccine. Across the study: Some second doses came at about 4 weeks and others at about 12 weeks; these were pooled.

Worth noting for this clone: Its antigen is as yet unknown.

The V end was cut by 5 bases, the J end by 3 bases, with 11 bases between. CDR3 length equals 14 residues. Germline values: CDR1 MNHEY, CDR2 SMNVEV (reference sequence). Study observations and caveats: Seropositive status at baseline applied to only five or six AZD1222 recipients. Variant regions that are unmutated are reportedly the target of nearly half of spike-specific TCRs.

The method was immunoSEQ multiplex PCR; TCRdb's version includes in-frame clones alone and lacks a portion of them. The profile shows more than 95,000 clones, 89% of them singletons. The chain is built from TRBV27 and TRBJ1-5; D is uncertain. The specimen was peripheral blood, collected on day 0 of AZD1222 vaccination. The source is an adult in good health. The CDR3 DNA reads TGTGCCAGCAGTCGGATCGGTTACAATCAGCCCCAGCATTTT. It specifies CASSRIGYNQPQHF.